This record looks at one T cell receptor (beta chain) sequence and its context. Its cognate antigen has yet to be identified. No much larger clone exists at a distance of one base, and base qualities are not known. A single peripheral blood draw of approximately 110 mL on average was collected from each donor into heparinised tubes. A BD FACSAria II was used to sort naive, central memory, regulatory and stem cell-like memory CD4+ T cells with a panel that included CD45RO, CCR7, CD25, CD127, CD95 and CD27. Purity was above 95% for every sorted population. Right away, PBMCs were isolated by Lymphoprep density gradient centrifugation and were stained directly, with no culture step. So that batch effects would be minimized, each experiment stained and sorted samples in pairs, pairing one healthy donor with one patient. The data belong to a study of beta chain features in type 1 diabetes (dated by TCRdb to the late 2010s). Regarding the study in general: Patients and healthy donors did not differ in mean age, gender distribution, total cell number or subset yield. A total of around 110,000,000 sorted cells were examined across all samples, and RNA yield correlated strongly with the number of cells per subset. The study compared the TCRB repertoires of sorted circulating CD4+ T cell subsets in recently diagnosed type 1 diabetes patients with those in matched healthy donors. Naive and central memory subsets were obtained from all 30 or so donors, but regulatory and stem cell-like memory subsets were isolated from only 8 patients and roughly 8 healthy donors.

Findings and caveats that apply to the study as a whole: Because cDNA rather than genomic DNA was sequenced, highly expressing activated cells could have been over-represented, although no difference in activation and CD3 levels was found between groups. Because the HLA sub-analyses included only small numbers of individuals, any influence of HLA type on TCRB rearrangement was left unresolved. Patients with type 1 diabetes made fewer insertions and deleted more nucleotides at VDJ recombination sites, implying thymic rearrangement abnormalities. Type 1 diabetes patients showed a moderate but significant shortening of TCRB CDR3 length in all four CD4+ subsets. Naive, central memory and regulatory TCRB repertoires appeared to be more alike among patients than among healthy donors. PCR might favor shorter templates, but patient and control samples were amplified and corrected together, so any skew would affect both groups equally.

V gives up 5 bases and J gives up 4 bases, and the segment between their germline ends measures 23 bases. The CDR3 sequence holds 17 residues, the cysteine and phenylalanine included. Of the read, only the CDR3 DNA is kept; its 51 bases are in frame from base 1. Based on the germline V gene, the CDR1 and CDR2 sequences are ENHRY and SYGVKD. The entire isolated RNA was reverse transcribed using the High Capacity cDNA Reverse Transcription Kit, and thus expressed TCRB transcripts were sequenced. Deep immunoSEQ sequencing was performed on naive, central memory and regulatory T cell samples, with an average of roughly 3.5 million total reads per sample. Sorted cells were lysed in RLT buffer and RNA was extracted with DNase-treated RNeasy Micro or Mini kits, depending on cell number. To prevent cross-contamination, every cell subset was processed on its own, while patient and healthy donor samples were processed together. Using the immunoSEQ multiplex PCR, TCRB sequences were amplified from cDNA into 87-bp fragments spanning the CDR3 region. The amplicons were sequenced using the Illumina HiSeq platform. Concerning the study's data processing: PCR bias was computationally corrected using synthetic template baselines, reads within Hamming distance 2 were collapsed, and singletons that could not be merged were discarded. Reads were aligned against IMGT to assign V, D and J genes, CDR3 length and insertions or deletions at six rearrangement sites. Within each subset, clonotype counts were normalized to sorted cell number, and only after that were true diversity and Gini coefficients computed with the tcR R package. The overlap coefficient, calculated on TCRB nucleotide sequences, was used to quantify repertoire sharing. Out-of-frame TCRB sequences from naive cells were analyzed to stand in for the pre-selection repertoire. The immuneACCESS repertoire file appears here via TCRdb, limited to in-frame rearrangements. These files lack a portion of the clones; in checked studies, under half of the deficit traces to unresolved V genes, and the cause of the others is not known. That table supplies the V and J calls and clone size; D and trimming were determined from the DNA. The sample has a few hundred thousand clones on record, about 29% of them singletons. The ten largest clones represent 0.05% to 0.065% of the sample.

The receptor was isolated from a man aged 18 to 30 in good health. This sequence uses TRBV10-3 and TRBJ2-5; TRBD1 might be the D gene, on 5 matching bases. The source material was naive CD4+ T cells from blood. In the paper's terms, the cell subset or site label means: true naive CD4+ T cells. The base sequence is TGTGCCATCAGTTCTGAGCCGAACAGGCCGGTGGGAGAGACCCAGTACTTC. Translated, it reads CAISSEPNRPVGETQYF.